This is a list of T cell receptor beta chains from one sample in a study of technical replicates of blood from four donors. Repertoires were generated with immunoSEQ multiplex PCR, while TCRdb's copy carries only in-frame clones and drops some. Among 80,000 or so clones listed, nearly 97% were seen once. Sequencing was carried out using T cells isolated from PBMCs. The receptors originated from a human donor in good health. Both conserved end residues are part of each CDR3. The order of the fields is J gene, V gene, D gene, CDR3 protein. D genes are given only for firm matches.

J gene: TRBJ1-5; V gene: TRBV29-1; D gene: TRBD1; CDR3 protein: CSVGQSNQPQHF
J gene: TRBJ1-1; V gene: TRBV19; D gene: TRBD1; CDR3 protein: CASSMRGGQGAYTEAFF
J gene: TRBJ1-5; V gene: TRBV25-1; D gene: TRBD1; CDR3 protein: CASSEGETGMYQPQHF
J gene: TRBJ2-5; V gene: TRBV2; D gene: -; CDR3 protein: CASTGTKTQYF
J gene: TRBJ2-2; V gene: TRBV11-3; D gene: -; CDR3 protein: CASSLVGITGELFF
J gene: TRBJ2-5; V gene: TRBV7-8; D gene: -; CDR3 protein: CASSLGSQETQYF
J gene: TRBJ2-2; V gene: TRBV7-3; D gene: -; CDR3 protein: CASSFSGMNTGELFF
J gene: TRBJ2-7; V gene: TRBV7-9; D gene: -; CDR3 protein: CASSPRYF
J gene: TRBJ2-6; V gene: TRBV6-5; D gene: -; CDR3 protein: CASSPGSGANVLTF
J gene: TRBJ2-5; V gene: TRBV7-7; D gene: TRBD1; CDR3 protein: CASSPRQGNVWTQYF
J gene: TRBJ2-1; V gene: TRBV9; D gene: TRBD1; CDR3 protein: CASSVEGRQGANEQFF
J gene: TRBJ2-1; V gene: TRBV28; D gene: TRBD2; CDR3 protein: CASSSTSGERELNEQFF
J gene: TRBJ1-1; V gene: TRBV14; D gene: TRBD1; CDR3 protein: CASSQWGQGNTEAFF
J gene: TRBJ2-7; V gene: TRBV19; D gene: TRBD1; CDR3 protein: CASSSTGGSYEQYF
J gene: TRBJ1-4; V gene: TRBV6-5; D gene: -; CDR3 protein: CASSYGSRQNNEKLFF
J gene: TRBJ2-7; V gene: TRBV7-8; D gene: -; CDR3 protein: CASSLELGRSSYEQYF
J gene: TRBJ2-1; V gene: TRBV7-7; D gene: -; CDR3 protein: CASSRSPSSYNEQFF
J gene: TRBJ2-1; V gene: TRBV5-5; D gene: -; CDR3 protein: CASSLAGTTNNEQFF
J gene: TRBJ2-1; V gene: TRBV9; D gene: TRBD2; CDR3 protein: CASSASSGNSYNEQFF
J gene: TRBJ1-3; V gene: TRBV15; D gene: -; CDR3 protein: CATSRALLTGSGNTIYF
J gene: TRBJ2-2; V gene: TRBV6-6; D gene: -; CDR3 protein: CASSYNAGSGELFF
J gene: TRBJ1-2; V gene: TRBV5-1; D gene: TRBD1; CDR3 protein: CASSIHRGNYGYTF
J gene: TRBJ1-2; V gene: TRBV4-2; D gene: -; CDR3 protein: CASSQDEVGYTF
J gene: TRBJ2-1; V gene: TRBV18; D gene: TRBD2; CDR3 protein: CASSPPVAGAVDNEQFF
J gene: TRBJ1-1; V gene: TRBV11-1; D gene: TRBD1; CDR3 protein: CASSLSRDRAMNTEAFF
J gene: TRBJ2-3; V gene: TRBV6-1; D gene: -; CDR3 protein: CASSALVGLESTDTQYF
J gene: TRBJ1-4; V gene: TRBV9; D gene: -; CDR3 protein: CASSQGFTNEKLFF
J gene: TRBJ1-2; V gene: TRBV19; D gene: -; CDR3 protein: CASRGANYGYTF
J gene: TRBJ1-1; V gene: TRBV7-9; D gene: -; CDR3 protein: CASSLEWRREFF
J gene: TRBJ2-1; V gene: TRBV9; D gene: TRBD1; CDR3 protein: CASSVTGGSSYNEQFF
J gene: TRBJ2-2; V gene: TRBV5-1; D gene: -; CDR3 protein: CASSLVLGSGELFF
J gene: TRBJ2-3; V gene: TRBV5-1; D gene: -; CDR3 protein: CASSLDTSSTDTQYF
J gene: TRBJ1-2; V gene: TRBV9; D gene: TRBD1; CDR3 protein: CASSEGQDPKYGYTF
J gene: TRBJ2-1; V gene: TRBV7-3; D gene: TRBD2; CDR3 protein: CASSLTSGIYNEQFF